This T cell receptor beta chain appears in the sequencing data of a study of T cell changes during pregnancy in multiple sclerosis. This CDR3 spans 14 amino acids. V lost 1 base to trimming and J lost 1 base, with 8 bases between them. Germline CDR1 SGHNT, CDR2 YYREEE (reference sequence). The table came from immunoSEQ multiplex PCR; TCRdb's copy has only in-frame clones and leaves some out. Here the sample spans approximately 62,000 clones, roughly 93% being singletons. Sequenced material: CD8+ T cells from peripheral blood mononuclear cells, taken in the second trimester of pregnancy. The chain joins TRBV5-4 to TRBJ1-1; D remains unclear. The clonotype was recovered from a female donor with multiple sclerosis, enrolled in a pregnancy study. The CDR3 DNA follows: TGTGCCAGCAGCTTGATGACAACGAACACTGAAGCTTTCTTT. This translates into CASSLMTTNTEAFF.